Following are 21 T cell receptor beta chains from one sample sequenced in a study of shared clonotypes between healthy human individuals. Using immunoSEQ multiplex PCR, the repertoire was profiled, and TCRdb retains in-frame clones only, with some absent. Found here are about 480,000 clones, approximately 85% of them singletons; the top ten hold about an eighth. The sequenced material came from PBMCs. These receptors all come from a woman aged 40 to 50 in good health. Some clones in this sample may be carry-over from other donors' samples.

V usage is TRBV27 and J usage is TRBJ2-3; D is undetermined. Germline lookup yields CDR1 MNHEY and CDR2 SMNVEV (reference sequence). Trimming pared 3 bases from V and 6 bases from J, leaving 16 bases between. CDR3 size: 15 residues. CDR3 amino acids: CASSFNWVISDTQYF. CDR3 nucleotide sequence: TGTGCCAGCAGTTTCAACTGGGTAATATCTGATACGCAGTATTTT.

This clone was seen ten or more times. CDR3 loop: CASSEYGTGFYNEQFF. In DNA form, the CDR3 reads TGTGCCAGCAGTGAATACGGGACAGGTTTCTACAATGAGCAGTTCTTC. The gene calls are TRBV6-1 and TRBJ2-1; 8 nucleotides match TRBD1. This CDR3 is built from 16 residues. Looked up from germline, CDR1 is MNHNS and CDR2 is SASEGT. V lost 2 bases, J lost 3 bases, and 6 bases stayed unmatched.

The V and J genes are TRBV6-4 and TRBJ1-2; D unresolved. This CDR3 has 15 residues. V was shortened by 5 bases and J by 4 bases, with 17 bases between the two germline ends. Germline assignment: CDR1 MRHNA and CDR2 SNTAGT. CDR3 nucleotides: TGTGCCAGCAGTTTCACACACGGAAAGACCTATGGCTACACCTTC. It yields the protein CASSFTHGKTYGYTF.

CDR3 in amino acids: CASSFVGAGGYGYTF. CDR3 nucleotide sequence: TGTGCCAGCAGTTTTGTGGGGGCTGGGGGCTATGGCTACACCTTC. The V call is TRBV28, the J call TRBJ1-2, with D possibly TRBD1 on 6 matching bases. CDR1 and CDR2 (germline): MDHEN, SYDVKM. With 3 bases removed from V and 4 bases from J, the gap between germline ends came to 15 bases. The CDR3 sequence is 15 residues long.

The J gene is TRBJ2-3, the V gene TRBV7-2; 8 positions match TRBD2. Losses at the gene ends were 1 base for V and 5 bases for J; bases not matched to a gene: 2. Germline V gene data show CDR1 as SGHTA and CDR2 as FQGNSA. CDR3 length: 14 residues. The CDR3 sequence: CASSLVRGGDTQYF. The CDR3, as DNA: TGTGCCAGCAGCTTAGTCCGGGGGGGAGATACGCAGTATTTT.

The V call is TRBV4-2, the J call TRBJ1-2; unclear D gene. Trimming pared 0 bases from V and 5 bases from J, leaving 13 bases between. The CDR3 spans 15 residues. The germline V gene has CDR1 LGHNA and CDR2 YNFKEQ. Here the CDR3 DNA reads TGTGCCAGCAGCCAAGATCCGTCACCAATTTATGGCTACACCTTC. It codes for CASSQDPSPIYGYTF.

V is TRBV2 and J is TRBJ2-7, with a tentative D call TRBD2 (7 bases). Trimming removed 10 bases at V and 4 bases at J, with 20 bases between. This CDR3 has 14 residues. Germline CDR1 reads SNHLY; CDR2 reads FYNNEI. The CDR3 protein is CATRGAVLAYEQYF. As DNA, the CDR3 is TGTGCCACCCGGGGGGCCGTACTAGCGTACGAGCAGTACTTC. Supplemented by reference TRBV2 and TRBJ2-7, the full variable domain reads EPEVTQTPSHQVTQMGQEVILRCVPISNHLYFYWYRQILGQKVEFLVSFYNNEISEKSEIFDDQFSVERPDGSNFTLKIRSTKLEDSAMYFCATRGAVLAYEQYFGPGTRLTVT.

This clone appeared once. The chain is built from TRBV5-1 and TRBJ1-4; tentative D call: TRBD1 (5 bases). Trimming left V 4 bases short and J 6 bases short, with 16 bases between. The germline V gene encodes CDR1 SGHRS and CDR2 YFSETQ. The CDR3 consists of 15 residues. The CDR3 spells CASSRDQGGDEKLFF. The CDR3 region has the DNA TGCGCCAGCAGCCGAGACCAGGGAGGGGATGAAAAACTGTTTTTT.

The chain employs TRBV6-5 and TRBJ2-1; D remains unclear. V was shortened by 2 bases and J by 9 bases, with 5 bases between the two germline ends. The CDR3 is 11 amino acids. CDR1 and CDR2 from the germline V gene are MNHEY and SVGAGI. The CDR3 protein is CASSYPAEQFF. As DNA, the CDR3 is TGTGCCAGCAGTTACCCGGCTGAGCAGTTCTTC.

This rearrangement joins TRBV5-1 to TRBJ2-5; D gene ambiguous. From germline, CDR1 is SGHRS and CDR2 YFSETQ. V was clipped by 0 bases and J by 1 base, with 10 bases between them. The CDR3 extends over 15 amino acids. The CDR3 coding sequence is TGCGCCAGCAGCTTGGGGCTTCAACTCCAAGAGACCCAGTACTTC. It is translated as CASSLGLQLQETQYF. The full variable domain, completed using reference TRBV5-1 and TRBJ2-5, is KAGVTQTPRYLIKTRGQQVTLSCSPISGHRSVSWYQQTPGQGLQFLFEYFSETQRNKGNFPGRFSGRQFSNSRSEMNVSTLELGDSALYLCASSLGLQLQETQYFGPGTRLLVL.

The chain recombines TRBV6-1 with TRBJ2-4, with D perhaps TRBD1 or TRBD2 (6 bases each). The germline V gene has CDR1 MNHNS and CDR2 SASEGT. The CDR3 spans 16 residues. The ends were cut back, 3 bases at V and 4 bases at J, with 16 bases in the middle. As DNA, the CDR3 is TGTGCCAGCAGTGACAAGGGGGGCACCAAAAAAAACATTCAGTACTTC. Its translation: CASSDKGGTKKNIQYF.

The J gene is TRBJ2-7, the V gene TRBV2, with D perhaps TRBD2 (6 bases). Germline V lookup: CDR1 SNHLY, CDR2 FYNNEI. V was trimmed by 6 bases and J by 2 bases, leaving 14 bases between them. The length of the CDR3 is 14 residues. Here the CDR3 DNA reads TGTGCCAGCAGGGCCGGGACTGGGACCTACGAGCAGTACTTC. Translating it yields CASRAGTGTYEQYF.

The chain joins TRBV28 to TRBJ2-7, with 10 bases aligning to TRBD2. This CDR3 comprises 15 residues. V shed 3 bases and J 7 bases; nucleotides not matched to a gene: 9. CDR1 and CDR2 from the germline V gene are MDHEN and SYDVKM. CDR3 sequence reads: CASSFSGRADPEQYF. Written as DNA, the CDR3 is TGTGCCAGCAGTTTCAGCGGGAGGGCCGATCCAGAGCAGTACTTC.

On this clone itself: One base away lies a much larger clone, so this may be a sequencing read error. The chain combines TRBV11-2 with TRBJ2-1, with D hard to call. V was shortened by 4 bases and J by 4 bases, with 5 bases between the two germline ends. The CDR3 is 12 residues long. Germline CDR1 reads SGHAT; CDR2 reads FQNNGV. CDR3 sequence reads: CASSSGYNEQFF. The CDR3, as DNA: TGTGCCAGCAGCTCAGGTTACAATGAGCAGTTCTTC.

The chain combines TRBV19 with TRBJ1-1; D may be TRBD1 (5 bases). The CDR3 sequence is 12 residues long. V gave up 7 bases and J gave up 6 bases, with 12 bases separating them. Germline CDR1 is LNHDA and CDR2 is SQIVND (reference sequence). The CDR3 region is CASKDQGSEAFF. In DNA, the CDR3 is TGTGCCAGTAAAGATCAGGGCTCTGAAGCTTTCTTT. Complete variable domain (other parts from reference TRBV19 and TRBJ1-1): DGGITQSPKYLFRKEGQNVTLSCEQNLNHDAMYWYRQDPGQGLRLIYYSQIVNDFQKGDIAEGYSVSREKKESFPLTVTSAQKNPTAFYLCASKDQGSEAFFGQGTRLTVV.

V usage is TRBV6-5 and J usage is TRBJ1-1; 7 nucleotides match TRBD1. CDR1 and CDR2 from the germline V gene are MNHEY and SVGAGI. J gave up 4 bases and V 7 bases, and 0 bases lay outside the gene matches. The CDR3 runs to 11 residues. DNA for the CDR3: TGTGCCAGCACAGGGGGCACTGAAGCTTTCTTT. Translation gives CASTGGTEAFF.

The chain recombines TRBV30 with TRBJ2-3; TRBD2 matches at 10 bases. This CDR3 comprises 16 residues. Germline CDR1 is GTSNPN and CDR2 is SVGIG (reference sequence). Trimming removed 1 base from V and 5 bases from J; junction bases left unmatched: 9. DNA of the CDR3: TGTGCCTGGAGTGCCGCGACTAGCGGGTTAGGAGATACGCAGTATTTT. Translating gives CAWSAATSGLGDTQYF.

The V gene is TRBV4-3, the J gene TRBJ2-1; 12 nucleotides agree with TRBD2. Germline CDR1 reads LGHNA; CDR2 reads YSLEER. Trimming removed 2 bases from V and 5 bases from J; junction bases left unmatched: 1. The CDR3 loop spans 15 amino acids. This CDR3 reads CASSQRTSGNNEQFF. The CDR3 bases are TGCGCCAGCAGCCAACGGACTAGCGGGAACAATGAGCAGTTCTTC.

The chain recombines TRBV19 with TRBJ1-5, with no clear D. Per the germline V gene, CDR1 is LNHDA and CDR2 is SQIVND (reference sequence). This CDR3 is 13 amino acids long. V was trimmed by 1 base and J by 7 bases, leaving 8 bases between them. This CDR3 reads CASSIGRMQPQHF. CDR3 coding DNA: TGTGCCAGTAGTATAGGGAGGATGCAGCCCCAGCATTTT.

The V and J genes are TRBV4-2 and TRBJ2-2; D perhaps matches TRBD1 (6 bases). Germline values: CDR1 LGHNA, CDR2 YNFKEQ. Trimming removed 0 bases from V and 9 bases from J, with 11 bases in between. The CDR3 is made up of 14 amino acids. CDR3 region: CASSQDQQGRELFF. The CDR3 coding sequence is TGTGCCAGCAGCCAAGACCAACAGGGTCGGGAGCTGTTTTTT.

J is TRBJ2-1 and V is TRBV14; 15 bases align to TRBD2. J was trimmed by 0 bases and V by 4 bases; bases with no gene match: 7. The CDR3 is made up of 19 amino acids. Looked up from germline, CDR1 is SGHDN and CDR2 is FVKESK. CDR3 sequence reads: CASSRPGLAGGSSYNEQFF. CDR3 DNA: TGTGCCAGCAGCCGCCCGGGACTAGCGGGGGGAAGCTCCTACAATGAGCAGTTCTTC. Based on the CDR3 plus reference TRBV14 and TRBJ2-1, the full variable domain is EAGVTQFPSHSVIEKGQTVTLRCDPISGHDNLYWYRRVMGKEIKFLLHFVKESKQDESGMPNNRFLAERTGGTYSTLKVQPAELEDSGVYFCASSRPGLAGGSSYNEQFFGPGTRLTVL.